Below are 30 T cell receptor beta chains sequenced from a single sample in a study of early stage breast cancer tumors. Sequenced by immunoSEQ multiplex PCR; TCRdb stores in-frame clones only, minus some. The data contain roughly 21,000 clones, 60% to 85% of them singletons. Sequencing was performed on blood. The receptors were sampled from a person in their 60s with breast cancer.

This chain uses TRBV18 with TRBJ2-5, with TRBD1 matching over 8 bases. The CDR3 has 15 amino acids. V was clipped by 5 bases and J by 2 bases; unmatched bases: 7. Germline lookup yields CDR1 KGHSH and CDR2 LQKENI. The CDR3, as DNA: TGTGCCAGCTCATCCTCCACAGGGGGACAAGAGACCCAGTACTTC. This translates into CASSSSTGGQETQYF.

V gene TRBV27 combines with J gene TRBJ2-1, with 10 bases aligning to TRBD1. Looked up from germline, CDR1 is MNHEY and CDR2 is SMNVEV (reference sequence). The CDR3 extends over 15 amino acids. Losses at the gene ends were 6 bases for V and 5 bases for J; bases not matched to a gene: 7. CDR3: CASRQPGQGNNEQFF. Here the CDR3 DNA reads TGTGCCAGCAGACAACCGGGACAGGGGAACAATGAGCAGTTCTTC.

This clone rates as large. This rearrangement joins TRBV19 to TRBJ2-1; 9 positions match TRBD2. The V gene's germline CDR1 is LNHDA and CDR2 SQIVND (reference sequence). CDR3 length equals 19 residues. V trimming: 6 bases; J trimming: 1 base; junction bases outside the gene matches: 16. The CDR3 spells CASSPPGWLAGRSYNEQFF. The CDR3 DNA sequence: TGTGCCAGTAGCCCCCCGGGTTGGCTAGCGGGACGATCCTACAATGAGCAGTTCTTC. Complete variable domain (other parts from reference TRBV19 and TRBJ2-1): DGGITQSPKYLFRKEGQNVTLSCEQNLNHDAMYWYRQDPGQGLRLIYYSQIVNDFQKGDIAEGYSVSREKKESFPLTVTSAQKNPTAFYLCASSPPGWLAGRSYNEQFFGPGTRLTVL.

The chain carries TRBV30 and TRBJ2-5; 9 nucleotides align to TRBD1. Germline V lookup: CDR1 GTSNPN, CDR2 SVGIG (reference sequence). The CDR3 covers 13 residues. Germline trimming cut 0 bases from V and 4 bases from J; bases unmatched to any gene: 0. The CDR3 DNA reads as TGTGCCTGGAGTGTACAGGGGGCAGAGACCCAGTACTTC. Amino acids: CAWSVQGAETQYF.

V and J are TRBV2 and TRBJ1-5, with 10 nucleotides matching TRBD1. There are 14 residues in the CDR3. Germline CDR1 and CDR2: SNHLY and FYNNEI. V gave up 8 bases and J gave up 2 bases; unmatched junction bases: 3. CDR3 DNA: TGTGCCAGCTCCGGGACAGGGGGCAATCAGCCCCAGCATTTT. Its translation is CASSGTGGNQPQHF. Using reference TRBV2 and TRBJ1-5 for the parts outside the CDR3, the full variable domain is EPEVTQTPSHQVTQMGQEVILRCVPISNHLYFYWYRQILGQKVEFLVSFYNNEISEKSEIFDDQFSVERPDGSNFTLKIRSTKLEDSAMYFCASSGTGGNQPQHFGDGTRLSIL.

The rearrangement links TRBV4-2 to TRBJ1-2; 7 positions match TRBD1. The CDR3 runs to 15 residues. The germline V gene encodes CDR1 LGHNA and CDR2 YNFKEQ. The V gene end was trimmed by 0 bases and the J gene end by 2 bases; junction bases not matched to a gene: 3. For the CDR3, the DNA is TGTGCCAGCAGCCAAGATGCAGGGGGGAACTATGGCTACACCTTC. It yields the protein CASSQDAGGNYGYTF.

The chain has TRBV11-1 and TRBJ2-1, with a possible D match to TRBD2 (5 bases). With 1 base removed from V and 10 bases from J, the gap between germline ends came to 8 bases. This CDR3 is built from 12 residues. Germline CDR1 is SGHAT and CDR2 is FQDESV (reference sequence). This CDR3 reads CASSLGRAEQFF. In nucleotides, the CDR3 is TGTGCCAGCAGCTTAGGGCGGGCCGAGCAGTTCTTC. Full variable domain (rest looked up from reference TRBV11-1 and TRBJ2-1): EAEVAQSPRYKITEKSQAVAFWCDPISGHATLYWYRQILGQGPELLVQFQDESVVDDSQLPKDRFSAERLKGVDSTLKIQPAELGDSAMYLCASSLGRAEQFFGPGTRLTVL.

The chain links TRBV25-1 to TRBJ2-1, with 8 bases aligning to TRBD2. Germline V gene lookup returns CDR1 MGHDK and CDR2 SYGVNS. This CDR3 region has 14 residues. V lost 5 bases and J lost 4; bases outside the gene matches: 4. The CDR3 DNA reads TGTGCCAGCAGTCGGGAGGGACCGTACAATGAGCAGTTCTTC. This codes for CASSREGPYNEQFF.

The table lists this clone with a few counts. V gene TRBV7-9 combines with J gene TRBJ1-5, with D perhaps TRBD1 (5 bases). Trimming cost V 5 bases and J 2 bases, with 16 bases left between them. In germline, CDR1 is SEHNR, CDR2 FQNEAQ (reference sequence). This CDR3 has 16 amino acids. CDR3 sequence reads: CASSPRGVEGNQPQHF. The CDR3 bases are TGTGCCAGCAGCCCTCGAGGGGTCGAGGGCAATCAGCCCCAGCATTTT. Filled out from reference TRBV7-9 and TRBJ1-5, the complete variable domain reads DTGVSQNPRHKITKRGQNVTFRCDPISEHNRLYWYRQTLGQGPEFLTYFQNEAQLEKSRLLSDRFSAERPKGSFSTLEIQRTEQGDSAMYLCASSPRGVEGNQPQHFGDGTRLSIL.

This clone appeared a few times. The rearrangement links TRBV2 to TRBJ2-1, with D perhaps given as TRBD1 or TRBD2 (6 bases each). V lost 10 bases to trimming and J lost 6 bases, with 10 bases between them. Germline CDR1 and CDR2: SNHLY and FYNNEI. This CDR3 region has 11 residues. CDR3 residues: CATGARNEQFF. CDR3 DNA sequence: TGTGCCACGGGGGCGCGCAATGAGCAGTTCTTC.

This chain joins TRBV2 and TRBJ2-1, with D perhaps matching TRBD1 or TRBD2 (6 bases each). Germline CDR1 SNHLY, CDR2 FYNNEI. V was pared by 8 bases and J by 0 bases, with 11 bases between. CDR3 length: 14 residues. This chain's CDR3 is CASEGGFSYNEQFF. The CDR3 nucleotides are TGTGCCAGCGAGGGGGGTTTCTCCTACAATGAGCAGTTCTTC.

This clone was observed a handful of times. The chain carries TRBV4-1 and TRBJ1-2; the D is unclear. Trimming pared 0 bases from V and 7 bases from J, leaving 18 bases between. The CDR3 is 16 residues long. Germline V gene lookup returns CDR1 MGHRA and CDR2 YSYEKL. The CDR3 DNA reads TGCGCCAGCAGCCAAGATCCTACAGCTAACTGGGGTGGCTACACCTTC. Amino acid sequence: CASSQDPTANWGGYTF.

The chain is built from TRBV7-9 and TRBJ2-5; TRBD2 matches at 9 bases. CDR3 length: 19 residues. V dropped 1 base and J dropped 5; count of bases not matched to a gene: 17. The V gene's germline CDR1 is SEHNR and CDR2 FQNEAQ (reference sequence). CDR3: CASSLGSSGNLLGGETQYF. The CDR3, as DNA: TGTGCCAGCAGCTTAGGTTCTAGCGGGAACCTCCTGGGAGGGGAGACCCAGTACTTC.

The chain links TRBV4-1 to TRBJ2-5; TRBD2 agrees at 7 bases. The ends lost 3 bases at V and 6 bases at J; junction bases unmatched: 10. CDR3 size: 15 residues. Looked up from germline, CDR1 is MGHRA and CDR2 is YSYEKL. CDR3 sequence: CASSQDWTRSQTQYF. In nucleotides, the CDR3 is TGCGCCAGCAGCCAGGACTGGACTAGGAGTCAGACCCAGTACTTC.

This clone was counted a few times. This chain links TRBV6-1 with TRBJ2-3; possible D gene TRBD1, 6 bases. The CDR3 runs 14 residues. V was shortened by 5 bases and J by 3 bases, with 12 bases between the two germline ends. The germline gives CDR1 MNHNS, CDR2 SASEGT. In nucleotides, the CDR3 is TGTGCCAGCAGTCCGGGACAAGGGACAGATACGCAGTATTTT. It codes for CASSPGQGTDTQYF.

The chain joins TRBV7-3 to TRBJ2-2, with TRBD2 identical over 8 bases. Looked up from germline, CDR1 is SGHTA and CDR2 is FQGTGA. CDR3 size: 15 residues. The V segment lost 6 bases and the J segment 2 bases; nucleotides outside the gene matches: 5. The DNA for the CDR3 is TGTGCCAGCAGACCCGGGACTAGTAACACCGGGGAGCTGTTTTTT. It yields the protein CASRPGTSNTGELFF. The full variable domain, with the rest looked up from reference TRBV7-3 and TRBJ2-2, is GAGVSQTPSNKVTEKGKYVELRCDPISGHTALYWYRQSLGQGPEFLIYFQGTGAADDSGLPNDRFFAVRPEGSVSTLKIQRTERGDSAVYLCASRPGTSNTGELFFGEGSRLTVL.

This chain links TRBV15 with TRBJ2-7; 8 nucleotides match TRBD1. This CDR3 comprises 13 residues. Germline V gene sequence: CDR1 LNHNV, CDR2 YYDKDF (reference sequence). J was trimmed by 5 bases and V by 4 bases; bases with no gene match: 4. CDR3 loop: CATSTQGGNEQYF. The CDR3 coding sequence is TGTGCCACCAGCACACAGGGGGGCAACGAGCAGTACTTC.

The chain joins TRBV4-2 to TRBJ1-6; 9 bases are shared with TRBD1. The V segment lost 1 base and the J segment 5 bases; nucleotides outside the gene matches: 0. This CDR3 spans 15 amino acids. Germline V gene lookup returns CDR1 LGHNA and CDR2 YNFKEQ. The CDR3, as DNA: TGTGCCAGCAGCCAAGGGGACAGGGATAATTCACCCCTCCACTTT. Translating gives CASSQGDRDNSPLHF.

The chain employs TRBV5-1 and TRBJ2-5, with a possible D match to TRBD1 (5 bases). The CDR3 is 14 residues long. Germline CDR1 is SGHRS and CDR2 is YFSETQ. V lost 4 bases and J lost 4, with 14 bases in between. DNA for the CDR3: TGCGCCAGCAGCACCTGGGGCCCCGGAGAGACCCAGTACTTC. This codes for CASSTWGPGETQYF.

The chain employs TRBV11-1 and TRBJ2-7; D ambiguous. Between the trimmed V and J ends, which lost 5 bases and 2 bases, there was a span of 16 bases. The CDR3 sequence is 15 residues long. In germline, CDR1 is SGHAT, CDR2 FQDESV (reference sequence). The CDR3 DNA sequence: TGTGCCAGCAGCCCCCGTTTGAGAAGGGCCTACGAGCAGTACTTC. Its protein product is CASSPRLRRAYEQYF.

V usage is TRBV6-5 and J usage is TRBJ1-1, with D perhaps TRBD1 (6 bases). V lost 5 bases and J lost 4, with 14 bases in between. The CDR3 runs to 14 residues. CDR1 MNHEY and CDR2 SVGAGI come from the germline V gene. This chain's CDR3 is CASSEQGRGTEAFF. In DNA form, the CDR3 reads TGTGCCAGCAGTGAACAGGGCAGAGGCACTGAAGCTTTCTTT.

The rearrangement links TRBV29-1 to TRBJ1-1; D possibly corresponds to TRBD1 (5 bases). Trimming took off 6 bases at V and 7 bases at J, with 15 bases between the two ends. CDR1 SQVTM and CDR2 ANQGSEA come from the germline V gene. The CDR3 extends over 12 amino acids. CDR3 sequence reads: CSVKTENLEAFF. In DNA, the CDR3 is TGCAGCGTCAAGACAGAGAATCTTGAAGCTTTCTTT.

CDR3 amino acids: CASSFEGNQPQHF. The DNA of the CDR3 is TGTGCCAGCAGCTTTGAAGGGAATCAGCCCCAGCATTTT. The chain carries TRBV5-4 and TRBJ1-5; D is unclear. Germline assignment: CDR1 SGHNT and CDR2 YYREEE (reference sequence). The CDR3 length is 13 residues. With 2 bases removed from V and 4 bases from J, the gap between germline ends came to 7 bases.

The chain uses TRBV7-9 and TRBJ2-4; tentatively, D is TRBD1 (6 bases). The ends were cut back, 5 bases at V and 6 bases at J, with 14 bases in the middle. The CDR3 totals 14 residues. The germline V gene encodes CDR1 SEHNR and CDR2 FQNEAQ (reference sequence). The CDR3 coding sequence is TGTGCCAGCAGCCCAGGGGCGGGCAGAAACATTCAGTACTTC. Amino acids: CASSPGAGRNIQYF.

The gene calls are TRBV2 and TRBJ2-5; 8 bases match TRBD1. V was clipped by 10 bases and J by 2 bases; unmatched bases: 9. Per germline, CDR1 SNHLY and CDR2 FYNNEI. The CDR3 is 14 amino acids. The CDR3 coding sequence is TGTGCCACCACCGGACAGGGAGGACAAGAGACCCAGTACTTC. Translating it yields CATTGQGGQETQYF.

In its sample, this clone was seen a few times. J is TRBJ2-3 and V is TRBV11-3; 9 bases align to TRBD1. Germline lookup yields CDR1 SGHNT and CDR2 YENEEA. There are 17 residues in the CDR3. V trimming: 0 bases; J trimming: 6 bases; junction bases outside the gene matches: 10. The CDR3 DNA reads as TGTGCCAGCAGCTTAGATGCAAGGGACAGGGCCTGGGATACGCAGTATTTT. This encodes CASSLDARDRAWDTQYF.

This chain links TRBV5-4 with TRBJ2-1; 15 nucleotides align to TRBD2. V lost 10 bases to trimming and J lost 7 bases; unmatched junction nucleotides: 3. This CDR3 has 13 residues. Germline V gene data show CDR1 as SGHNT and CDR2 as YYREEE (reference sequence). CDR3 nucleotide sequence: TGTGCCGGAGGACTAGCGGGAGGGAATGAGCAGTTCTTC. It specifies CAGGLAGGNEQFF. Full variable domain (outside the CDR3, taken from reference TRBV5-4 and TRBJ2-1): ETGVTQSPTHLIKTRGQQVTLRCSSQSGHNTVSWYQQALGQGPQFIFQYYREEENGRGNFPPRFSGLQFPNYSSELNVNALELDDSALYLCAGGLAGGNEQFFGPGTRLTVL.

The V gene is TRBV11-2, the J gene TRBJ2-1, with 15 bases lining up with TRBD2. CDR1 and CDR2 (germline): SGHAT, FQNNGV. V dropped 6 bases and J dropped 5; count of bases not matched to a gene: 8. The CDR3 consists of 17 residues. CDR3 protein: CASRGLGLAGGDNEQFF. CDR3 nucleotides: TGTGCCAGCAGAGGCTTGGGACTAGCGGGGGGAGACAATGAGCAGTTCTTC.

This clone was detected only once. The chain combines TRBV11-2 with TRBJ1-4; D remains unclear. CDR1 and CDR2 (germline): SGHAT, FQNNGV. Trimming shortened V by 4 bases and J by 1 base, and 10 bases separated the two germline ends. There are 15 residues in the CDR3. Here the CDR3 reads CASSSAYITNEKLFF. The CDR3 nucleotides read TGTGCCAGCAGCTCCGCATACATAACTAATGAAAAACTGTTTTTT.

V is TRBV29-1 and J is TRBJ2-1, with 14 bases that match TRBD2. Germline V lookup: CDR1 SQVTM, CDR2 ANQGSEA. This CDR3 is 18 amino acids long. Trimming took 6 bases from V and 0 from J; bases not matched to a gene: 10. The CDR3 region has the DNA TGCAGCGTACCGGGACTAGCGGGAGTTACGAGCTCCTACAATGAGCAGTTCTTC. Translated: CSVPGLAGVTSSYNEQFF.